Listed below are T cell receptor beta chains from one sample, sequenced in a study of yellow fever vaccine responses in identical twins. TCRdb re-called the RT-PCR reads with MiXCR, one entry per CDR3 protein. The sample yields roughly 6,900 distinct CDR3 sequences, roughly 86% seen once. The sample in question was T cells from blood (PBMCs), unsorted or a sorted subset (not recorded which), obtained before or after yellow fever vaccination (not recorded which). These receptors were collected from a woman under 30 who received the yellow fever vaccine. CDR3s leave out the opening cysteine and the closing phenylalanine or tryptophan. Each record gives: J gene, clone size, V gene, CDR3 protein. Clone size is stated in some rows and not others, as once, few, many or a class when expanded.

j_call: TRBJ1-3; clone_size: .; v_call: TRBV7-8; cdr3_aa: ASKSGFSGNTIY
j_call: TRBJ2-3; clone_size: .; v_call: TRBV4-3; cdr3_aa: ASSQEAGLAGTDTQY
j_call: TRBJ2-3; clone_size: .; v_call: TRBV5-1; cdr3_aa: ASSLAGYPAY
j_call: TRBJ1-1; clone_size: few; v_call: TRBV6-5; cdr3_aa: ASSYPRGMGYTEAF
j_call: TRBJ2-5; clone_size: .; v_call: TRBV20-1; cdr3_aa: SPQKQDTETQY
j_call: TRBJ1-5; clone_size: .; v_call: TRBV13; cdr3_aa: ASRKGTGLNQPQH
j_call: TRBJ2-5; clone_size: .; v_call: TRBV5-1; cdr3_aa: ASSRTDQETQY
j_call: TRBJ2-2; clone_size: few; v_call: TRBV29-1; cdr3_aa: SARDSNTGELF
j_call: TRBJ2-3; clone_size: .; v_call: TRBV11-3; cdr3_aa: ASREGATGTDTQY
j_call: TRBJ1-2; clone_size: .; v_call: TRBV12-3/TRBV12-4; cdr3_aa: ASSLDRNYGYT
j_call: TRBJ1-5; clone_size: .; v_call: TRBV18; cdr3_aa: ASSPGLSGQPQH
j_call: TRBJ1-1; clone_size: few; v_call: TRBV10-3; cdr3_aa: AISRNPGVSEAF
j_call: TRBJ2-1; clone_size: once; v_call: TRBV29-1; cdr3_aa: SVHGGTAGQFAYNEQF
j_call: TRBJ2-5; clone_size: .; v_call: TRBV18; cdr3_aa: ASSPPEIRGETQY
j_call: TRBJ1-6; clone_size: .; v_call: TRBV11-2; cdr3_aa: ASSLVPSSSPLH
j_call: TRBJ2-1; clone_size: .; v_call: TRBV11-1; cdr3_aa: ASSPRWGAGGHNEQF
j_call: TRBJ2-5; clone_size: .; v_call: TRBV11-1; cdr3_aa: ASSLLGREGQETQY